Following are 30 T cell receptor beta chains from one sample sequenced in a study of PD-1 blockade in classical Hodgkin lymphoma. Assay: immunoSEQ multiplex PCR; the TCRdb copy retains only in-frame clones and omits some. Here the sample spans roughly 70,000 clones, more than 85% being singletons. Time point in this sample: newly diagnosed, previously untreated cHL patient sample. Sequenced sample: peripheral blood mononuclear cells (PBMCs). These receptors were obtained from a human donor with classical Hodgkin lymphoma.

The CDR3 reads CASSLDGGYTF. In DNA, the CDR3 is TGTGCCAGCAGTTTGGACGGCGGCTACACCTTC. The rearrangement uses TRBV28 and TRBJ1-2; no definite D call. V was trimmed by 3 bases and J by 8 bases, leaving 7 bases between them. The CDR3 covers 11 residues. Germline CDR1 reads MDHEN; CDR2 reads SYDVKM.

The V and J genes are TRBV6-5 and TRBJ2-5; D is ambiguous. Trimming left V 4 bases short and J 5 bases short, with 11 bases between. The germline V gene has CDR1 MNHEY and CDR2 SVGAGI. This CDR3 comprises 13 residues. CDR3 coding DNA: TGTGCCAGCAGTTCCTTACTTGGGGAGACCCAGTACTTC. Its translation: CASSSLLGETQYF.

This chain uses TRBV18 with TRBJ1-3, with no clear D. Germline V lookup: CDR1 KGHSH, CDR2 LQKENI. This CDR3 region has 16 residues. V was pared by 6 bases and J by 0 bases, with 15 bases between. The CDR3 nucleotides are TGTGCCAGCTCCTCCGTTGGCTCCGGCTCTGGAAACACCATATATTTT. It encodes CASSSVGSGSGNTIYF.

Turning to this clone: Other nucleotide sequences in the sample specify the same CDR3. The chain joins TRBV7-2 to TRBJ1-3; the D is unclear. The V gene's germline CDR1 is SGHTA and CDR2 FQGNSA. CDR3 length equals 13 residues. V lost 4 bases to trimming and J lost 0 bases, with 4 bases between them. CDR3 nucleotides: TGTGCCAGCAGCTCGAGCTCTGGAAACACCATATATTTT. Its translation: CASSSSSGNTIYF.

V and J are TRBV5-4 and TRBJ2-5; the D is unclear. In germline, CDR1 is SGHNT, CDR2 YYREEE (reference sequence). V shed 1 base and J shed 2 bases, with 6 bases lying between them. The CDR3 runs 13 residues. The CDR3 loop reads CASSLPTQETQYF. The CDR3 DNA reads TGTGCCAGCAGCTTGCCCACTCAAGAGACCCAGTACTTC.

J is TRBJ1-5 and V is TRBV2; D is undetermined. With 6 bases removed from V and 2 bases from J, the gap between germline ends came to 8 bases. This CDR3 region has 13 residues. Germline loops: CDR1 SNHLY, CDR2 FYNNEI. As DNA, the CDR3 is TGTGCCAGCAGAATAGATGGCAATCAGCCCCAGCATTTT. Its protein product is CASRIDGNQPQHF.

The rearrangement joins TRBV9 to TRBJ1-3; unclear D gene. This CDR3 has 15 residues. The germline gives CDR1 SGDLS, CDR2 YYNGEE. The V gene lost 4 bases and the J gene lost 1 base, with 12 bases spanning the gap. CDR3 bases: TGTGCCAGCAGCTCGGTGGCCTCATCTGGAAACACCATATATTTT. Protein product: CASSSVASSGNTIYF.

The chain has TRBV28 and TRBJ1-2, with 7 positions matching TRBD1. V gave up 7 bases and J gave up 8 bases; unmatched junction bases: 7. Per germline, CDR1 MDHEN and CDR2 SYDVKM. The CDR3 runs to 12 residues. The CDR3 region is CASTTPGGGYTF. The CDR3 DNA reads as TGTGCCAGCACCACCCCAGGGGGGGGCTACACCTTC.

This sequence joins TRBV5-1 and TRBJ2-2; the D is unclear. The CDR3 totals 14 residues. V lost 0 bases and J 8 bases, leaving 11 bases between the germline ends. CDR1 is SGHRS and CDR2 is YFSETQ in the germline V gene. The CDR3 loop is CASSLDPLRGELFF. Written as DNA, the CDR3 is TGCGCCAGCAGCTTGGACCCACTAAGGGGGGAGCTGTTTTTT.

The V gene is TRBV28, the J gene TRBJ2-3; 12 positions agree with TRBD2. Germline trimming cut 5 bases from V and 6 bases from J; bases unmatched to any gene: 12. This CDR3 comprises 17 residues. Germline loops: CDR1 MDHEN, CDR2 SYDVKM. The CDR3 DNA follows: TGTGCCAGCAGTACCCTTCCTAGCGGGAGGGCCTTGGATACGCAGTATTTT. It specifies CASSTLPSGRALDTQYF.

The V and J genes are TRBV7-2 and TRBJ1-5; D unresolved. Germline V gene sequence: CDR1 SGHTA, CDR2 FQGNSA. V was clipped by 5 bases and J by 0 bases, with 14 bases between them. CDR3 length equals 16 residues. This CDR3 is CASSGAATYSNQPQHF. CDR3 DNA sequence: TGTGCCAGCAGCGGCGCAGCTACCTATAGCAATCAGCCCCAGCATTTT. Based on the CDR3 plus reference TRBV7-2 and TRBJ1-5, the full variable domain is GAGVSQSPSNKVTEKGKDVELRCDPISGHTALYWYRQSLGQGLEFLIYFQGNSAPDKSGLPSDRFSAERTGGSVSTLTIQRTQQEDSAVYLCASSGAATYSNQPQHFGDGTRLSIL.

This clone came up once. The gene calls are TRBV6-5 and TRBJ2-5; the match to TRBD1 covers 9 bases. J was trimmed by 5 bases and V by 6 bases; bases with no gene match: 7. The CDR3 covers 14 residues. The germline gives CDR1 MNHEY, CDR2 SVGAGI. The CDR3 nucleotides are TGTGCCAGCAGCCACAGGGGGCGTTGGGAGACCCAGTACTTC. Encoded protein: CASSHRGRWETQYF.

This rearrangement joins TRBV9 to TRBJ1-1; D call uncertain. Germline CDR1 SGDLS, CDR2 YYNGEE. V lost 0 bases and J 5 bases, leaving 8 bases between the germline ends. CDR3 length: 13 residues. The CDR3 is CASSVGGRTEAFF. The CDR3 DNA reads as TGTGCCAGCAGCGTAGGAGGGAGGACTGAAGCTTTCTTT.

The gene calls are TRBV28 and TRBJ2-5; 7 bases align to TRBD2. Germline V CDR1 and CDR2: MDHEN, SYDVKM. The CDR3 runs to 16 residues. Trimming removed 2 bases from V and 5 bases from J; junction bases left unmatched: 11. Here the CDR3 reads CASSLMIGGRRETQYF. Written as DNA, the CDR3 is TGTGCCAGCAGTTTAATGATCGGCGGGAGAAGGGAGACCCAGTACTTC.

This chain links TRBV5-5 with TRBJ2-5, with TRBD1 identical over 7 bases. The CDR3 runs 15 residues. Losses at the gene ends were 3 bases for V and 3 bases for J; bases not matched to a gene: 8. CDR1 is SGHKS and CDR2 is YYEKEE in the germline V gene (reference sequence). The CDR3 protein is CASSYTLQGKETQYF. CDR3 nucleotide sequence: TGTGCCAGCAGCTACACCCTACAGGGGAAAGAGACCCAGTACTTC.

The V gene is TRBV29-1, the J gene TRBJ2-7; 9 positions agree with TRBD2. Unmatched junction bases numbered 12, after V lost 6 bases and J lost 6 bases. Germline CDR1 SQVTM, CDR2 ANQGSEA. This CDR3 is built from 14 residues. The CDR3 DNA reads TGCAGCGTCGCTATAGTAGCGGGAGTACCCGAGCAGTACTTC. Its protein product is CSVAIVAGVPEQYF.

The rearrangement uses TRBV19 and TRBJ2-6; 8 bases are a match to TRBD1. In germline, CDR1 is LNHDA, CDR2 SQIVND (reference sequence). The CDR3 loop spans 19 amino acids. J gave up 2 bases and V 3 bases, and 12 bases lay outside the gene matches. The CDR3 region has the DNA TGTGCCAGTAGTATTCCGCGGGACAGGCCTGGAACTGGGGCCAACGTCCTGACTTTC. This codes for CASSIPRDRPGTGANVLTF.

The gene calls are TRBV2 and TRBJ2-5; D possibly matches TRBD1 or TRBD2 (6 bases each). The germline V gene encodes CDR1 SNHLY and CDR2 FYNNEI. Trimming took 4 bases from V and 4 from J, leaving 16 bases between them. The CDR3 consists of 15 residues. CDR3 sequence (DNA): TGTGCCAGCAGTGTCGTTCTCGGGGGCGGAGAGACCCAGTACTTC. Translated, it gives CASSVVLGGGETQYF.

DNA of the CDR3: TGTGCCAGCAGTGAATTCGGCAGGGACTATGGCTACACCTTC. This encodes CASSEFGRDYGYTF. The chain joins TRBV25-1 to TRBJ1-2; tentatively, D is TRBD1 (5 bases). CDR1 and CDR2 from the germline V gene are MGHDK and SYGVNS. V was cut by 1 base and J by 3 bases, with 9 bases left in between. The CDR3 consists of 14 residues.

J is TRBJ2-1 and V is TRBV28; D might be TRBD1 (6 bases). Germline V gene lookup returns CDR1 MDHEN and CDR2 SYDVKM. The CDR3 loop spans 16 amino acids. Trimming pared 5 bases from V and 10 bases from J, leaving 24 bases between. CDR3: CASSPIHRLGGFEQFF. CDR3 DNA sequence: TGTGCCAGCAGTCCAATACACAGGTTAGGGGGTTTCGAGCAGTTCTTC.

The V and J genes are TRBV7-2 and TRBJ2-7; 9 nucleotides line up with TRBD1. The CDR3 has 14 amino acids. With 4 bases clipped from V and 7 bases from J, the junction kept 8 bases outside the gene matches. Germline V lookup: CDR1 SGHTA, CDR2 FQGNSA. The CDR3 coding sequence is TGTGCCAGCAGCTCCGGGACAGGGCCTAGGGAGCAGTACTTC. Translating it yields CASSSGTGPREQYF.

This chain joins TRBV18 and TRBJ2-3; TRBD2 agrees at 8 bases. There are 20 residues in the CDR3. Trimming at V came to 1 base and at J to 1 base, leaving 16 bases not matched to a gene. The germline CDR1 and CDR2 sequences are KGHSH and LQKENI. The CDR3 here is CASSPLLGGRPSYGTDTQYF. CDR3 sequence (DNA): TGTGCCAGCTCACCACTTCTAGGCGGGAGGCCCTCGTATGGCACAGATACGCAGTATTTT.

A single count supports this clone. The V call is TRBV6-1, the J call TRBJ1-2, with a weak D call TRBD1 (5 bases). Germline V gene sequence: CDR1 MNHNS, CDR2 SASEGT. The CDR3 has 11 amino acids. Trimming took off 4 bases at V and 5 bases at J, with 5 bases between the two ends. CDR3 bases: TGTGCCAGCAGTGCAGGGTATGGCTACACCTTC. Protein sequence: CASSAGYGYTF.

The CDR3 here is CASTPDRANQPQHF. The CDR3 DNA reads as TGTGCCAGTACCCCGGACAGGGCAAATCAGCCCCAGCATTTT. The rearrangement uses TRBV19 and TRBJ1-5; 8 nucleotides agree with TRBD1. The V gene's germline CDR1 is LNHDA and CDR2 SQIVND (reference sequence). The CDR3 covers 14 residues. The ends lost 7 bases at V and 4 bases at J; junction bases unmatched: 6.

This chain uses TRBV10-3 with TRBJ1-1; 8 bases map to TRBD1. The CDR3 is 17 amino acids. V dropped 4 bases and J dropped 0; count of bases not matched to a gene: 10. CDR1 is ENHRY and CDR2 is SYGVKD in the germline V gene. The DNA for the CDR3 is TGTGCCATCAGTGGGGCGTTGGACAGGGCGATGAACACTGAAGCTTTCTTT. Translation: CAISGALDRAMNTEAFF.

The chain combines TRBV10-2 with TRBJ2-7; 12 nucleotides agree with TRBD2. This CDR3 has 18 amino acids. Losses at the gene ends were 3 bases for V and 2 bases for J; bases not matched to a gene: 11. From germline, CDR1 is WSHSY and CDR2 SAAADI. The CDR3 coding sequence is TGCGCCAGCAGTGATAGCAGGCCTAGCGGGAGGGGGGCCTACGAGCAGTACTTC. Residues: CASSDSRPSGRGAYEQYF.

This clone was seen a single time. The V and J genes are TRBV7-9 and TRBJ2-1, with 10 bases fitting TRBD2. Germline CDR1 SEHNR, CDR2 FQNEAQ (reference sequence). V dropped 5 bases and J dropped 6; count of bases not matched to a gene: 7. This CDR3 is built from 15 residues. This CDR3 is CASSLLAGLGNEQFF. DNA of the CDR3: TGTGCCAGCAGCCTACTAGCGGGATTGGGCAATGAGCAGTTCTTC.

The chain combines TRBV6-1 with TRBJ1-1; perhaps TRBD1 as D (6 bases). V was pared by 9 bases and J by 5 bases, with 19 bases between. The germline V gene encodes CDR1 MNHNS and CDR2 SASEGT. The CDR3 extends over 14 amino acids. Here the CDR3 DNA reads TGTGCCAGGGCAAGGGGGAGAACGGCGACTGAAGCTTTCTTT. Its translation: CARARGRTATEAFF.

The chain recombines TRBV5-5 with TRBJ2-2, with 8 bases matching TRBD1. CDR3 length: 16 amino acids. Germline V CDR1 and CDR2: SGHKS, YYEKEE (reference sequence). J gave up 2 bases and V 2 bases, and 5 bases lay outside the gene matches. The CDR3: CASSLLDRANTGELFF. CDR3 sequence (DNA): TGTGCCAGCAGCTTACTGGACAGGGCAAACACCGGGGAGCTGTTTTTT.

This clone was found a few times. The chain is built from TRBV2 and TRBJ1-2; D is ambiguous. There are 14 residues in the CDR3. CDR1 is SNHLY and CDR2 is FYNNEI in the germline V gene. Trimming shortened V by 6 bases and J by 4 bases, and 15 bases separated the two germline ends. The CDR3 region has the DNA TGTGCCAGCAGGAAGGAGAGGGAACTCTATGGCTACACCTTC. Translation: CASRKERELYGYTF.